This note documents a single T cell receptor beta chain sequence. Its antigen is as yet unknown. This record comes from a study of cytomegalovirus exposure and HLA in healthy donors. Trimming took off 3 bases at V and 6 bases at J, with 15 bases between the two ends. The length of the CDR3 is 14 residues. The V gene's germline CDR1 is PRHDT and CDR2 FYEKMQ (reference sequence). Overall study findings and caveats: Productive rates of about 87% or about 30% were seen for most TCR beta V segments in an earlier analysis. What TCR beta sequences reportedly achieved was accurate prediction of HLA-A and HLA-B alleles in most subjects. TCR beta V- and J-gene trimming, according to a later analysis, was linked to a missense DCLRE1C variant. As a later analysis revealed, most CMV-associated TCR beta chains appeared HLA-restricted.

Both 60 Vbeta primers and 13 Jbeta primers went into the PCR. The protocol was immunoSEQ multiplex PCR, while the TCRdb copy is restricted to in-frame clones and leaves out a portion. The sample carries about 130,000 clones, roughly three quarters recorded once. Sequencing was performed on PBMCs. This chain connects TRBV13 to TRBJ2-7; possible D gene TRBD1, 7 bases. The receptor was isolated from a man aged 30-40 years in good health and CMV-seronegative. CDR3 amino acids: CASSFQGGPAEQYF. The CDR3, as DNA: TGTGCCAGCAGCTTTCAGGGGGGCCCCGCCGAGCAGTACTTC.